The entry below gives a single T cell receptor beta chain sequence along with its context. Antigen specificity is unknown. The sample comes from a study of cytomegalovirus exposure and HLA in healthy donors. Study-wide context: Genotyping of roughly 400 donors showed that around 85% belonged to the Caucasian-associated ancestry cluster.

This CDR3 has 15 residues. Losses at the gene ends were 0 bases for V and 2 bases for J; bases not matched to a gene: 2. In germline, CDR1 is SGHTS, CDR2 YDEGEE. Study findings and constraints: Further analysis, carried out later, found HLA-associated TCR beta chains more clonally expanded than equally common other chains.

Primers included in the PCR were 60 Vbeta and 13 Jbeta primers. This table comes from immunoSEQ multiplex PCR, and its TCRdb copy is limited to in-frame clones, with some not included. The table includes over 150,000 clones, around 79% detected once. The V gene is TRBV5-8, the J gene TRBJ2-1; 7 bases fit TRBD2. Sequencing input: PBMCs. This clonotype was obtained from a man aged 35-49 years in good health and CMV-seronegative. The CDR3 loop is CASSLGGGPYNEQFF. As DNA, the CDR3 is TGTGCCAGCAGCTTGGGGGGGGGACCCTACAATGAGCAGTTCTTC. Based on the CDR3 plus reference TRBV5-8 and TRBJ2-1, the full variable domain is EAGVTQSPTHLIKTRGQQATLRCSPISGHTSVYWYQQALGLGLQFLLWYDEGEERNRGNFPPRFSGRQFPNYSSELNVNALELEDSALYLCASSLGGGPYNEQFFGPGTRLTVL.